The 9 T cell receptor beta chains listed next were all sequenced from one sample in a study of a mutant IDH1 vaccine in newly diagnosed glioma. Noted time point: week 5, during vaccination. In the vaccine, a single dose held 300 ug of the mutant IDH1 20-mer peptide, along with topical imiquimod. Repertoires were generated with immunoSEQ multiplex PCR, while TCRdb's copy carries only in-frame clones and drops some. The sample gives under 70,000 clones, about 86% of which show up once; 6.5% to 8.5% is in the top ten. Their target antigens are unknown. The specimen was PBMCs, collected from a glioma patient whose treatment included an IDH1 peptide vaccine. The receptors originated from a woman between 45 and 65 years old with glioma.

The V call is TRBV29-1, the J call TRBJ2-1; 10 bases map to TRBD1. This CDR3 is built from 17 residues. Germline loops: CDR1 SQVTM, CDR2 ANQGSEA. Trimming cost V 3 bases and J 0 bases; bases outside gene matches: 8. DNA of the CDR3: TGCAGCGTTGAGGGTGGACAGGGGGGGATCTCCTACAATGAGCAGTTCTTC. Translation: CSVEGGQGGISYNEQFF.

The rearrangement links TRBV7-7 to TRBJ1-5, with no clear D. The length of the CDR3 is 13 residues. CDR1 and CDR2 from the germline V gene are SSHAT and FNYEAQ (reference sequence). Trimming shortened V by 5 bases and J by 5 bases, and 10 bases separated the two germline ends. The DNA of the CDR3 is TGTGCCAGCAGCCCCGCGCGGGATCAGCCCCAGCATTTT. Protein: CASSPARDQPQHF.

This clone was counted a single time. The chain employs TRBV5-1 and TRBJ1-3, with 7 bases fitting TRBD1. Germline loops: CDR1 SGHRS, CDR2 YFSETQ. The length of the CDR3 is 14 residues. The ends lost 6 bases at V and 1 base at J; junction bases unmatched: 4. The CDR3 loop is CASTPGGSGNTIYF. CDR3 DNA sequence: TGCGCCAGCACCCCAGGGGGGTCTGGAAACACCATATATTTT.

The chain is built from TRBV2 and TRBJ1-1; D is ambiguous. Trimming took 6 bases from V and 1 from J, leaving 15 bases between them. The germline gives CDR1 SNHLY, CDR2 FYNNEI. This CDR3 is built from 15 residues. The DNA of the CDR3 is TGTGCCAGCAGCCCCGTGACGATAGCGAACACTGAAGCTTTCTTT. Translating gives CASSPVTIANTEAFF.

V and J are TRBV6-6 and TRBJ1-4; tentative D call: TRBD1 (5 bases). The CDR3 has 14 residues. V was pared by 8 bases and J by 3 bases, with 13 bases between. Germline CDR1 reads MNHNY; CDR2 reads SVGAGI (reference sequence). The CDR3 sequence: CASFYGGSNEKLFF. Written as DNA, the CDR3 is TGTGCCAGCTTCTATGGGGGATCTAATGAAAAACTGTTTTTT.

The chain recombines TRBV2 with TRBJ1-2; D perhaps matches TRBD1 (6 bases). The CDR3 consists of 13 residues. The germline gives CDR1 SNHLY, CDR2 FYNNEI. The germline V and J ends were trimmed by 7 bases and 6 bases, with 15 bases remaining between them. The CDR3: CASNREQGNGYTF. For the CDR3, the DNA is TGTGCCAGCAATCGAGAACAGGGAAATGGCTACACCTTC.

The CDR3 bases are TGTGCCACCTTCCGGGGCGTCCGGACTCCTAGCACAGATACGCAGTATTTT. This codes for CATFRGVRTPSTDTQYF. The chain joins TRBV5-4 to TRBJ2-3; perhaps D is TRBD1 or TRBD2 (5 bases each). V dropped 9 bases and J dropped 0 bases, with 23 bases sitting between them. Germline-derived CDR1 and CDR2 are SGHNT and YYREEE (reference sequence). The CDR3 runs 17 residues.

V and J are TRBV19 and TRBJ1-5; tentative D call: TRBD1 (6 bases). Germline CDR1 is LNHDA and CDR2 is SQIVND (reference sequence). Trimming stripped 6 bases from V and 4 bases from J, with 16 bases between. The CDR3 contains 15 residues. For the CDR3, the DNA is TGTGCCAGTAGCGGGGGGGGACACCCGAATCAGCCCCAGCATTTT. This translates into CASSGGGHPNQPQHF.

The rearrangement joins TRBV6-1 to TRBJ1-3, with D unresolved. CDR1 is MNHNS and CDR2 is SASEGT in the germline V gene. The CDR3 extends over 15 amino acids. V dropped 6 bases and J dropped 0 bases, with 12 bases sitting between them. The CDR3 loop is CASRSLGYSGNTIYF. Here the CDR3 DNA reads TGTGCCAGCAGATCCCTGGGGTACTCTGGAAACACCATATATTTT.